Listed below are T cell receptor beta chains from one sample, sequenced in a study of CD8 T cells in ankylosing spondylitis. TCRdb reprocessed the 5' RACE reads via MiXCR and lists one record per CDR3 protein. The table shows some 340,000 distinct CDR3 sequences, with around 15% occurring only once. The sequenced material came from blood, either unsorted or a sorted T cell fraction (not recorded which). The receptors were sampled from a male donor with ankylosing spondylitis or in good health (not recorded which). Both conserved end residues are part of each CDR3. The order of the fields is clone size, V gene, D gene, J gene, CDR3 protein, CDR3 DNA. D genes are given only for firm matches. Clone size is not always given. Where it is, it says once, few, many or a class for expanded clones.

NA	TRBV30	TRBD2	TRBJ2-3	CAWSSPGLAVTQYF	TGTGCCTGGAGTAGTCCGGGACTAGCGGTTACGCAGTATTTT
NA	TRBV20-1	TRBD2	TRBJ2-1	CSARDRTSGNNEQFF	TGCAGTGCTAGAGACCGGACTAGCGGCAACAATGAGCAGTTCTTC
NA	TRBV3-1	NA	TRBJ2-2	CASSQDGRGTGELFF	TGTGCCAGCAGCCAAGACGGGAGAGGGACCGGGGAGCTGTTTTTT
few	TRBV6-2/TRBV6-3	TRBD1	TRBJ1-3	CASTSTGSGNTIYF	TGTGCCAGCACTTCGACAGGGTCTGGAAACACCATATATTTT
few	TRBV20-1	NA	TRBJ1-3	CSARPPDSLNTIYF	TGCAGTGCTAGACCCCCGGACAGTCTGAACACCATATATTTT
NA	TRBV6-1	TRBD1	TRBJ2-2	CASNLDRGGTGELFF	TGTGCCAGCAACCTTGACAGGGGCGGCACCGGGGAGCTGTTTTTT
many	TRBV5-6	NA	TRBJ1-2	CASSPPPGYGYTF	TGTGCCAGCAGCCCGCCGCCCGGCTATGGCTACACCTTC
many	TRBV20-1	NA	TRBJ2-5	CSASFMGGGETQYF	TGCAGTGCTAGTTTTATGGGGGGCGGAGAGACCCAGTACTTC
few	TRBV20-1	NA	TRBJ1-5	CSAKRIGRGQNQPQHF	TGCAGTGCCAAAAGGATAGGGAGGGGACAAAATCAGCCCCAGCATTTT
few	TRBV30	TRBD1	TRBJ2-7	CAWSVGGQEYF	TGTGCCTGGAGTGTAGGCGGACAGGAGTACTTC
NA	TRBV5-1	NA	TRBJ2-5	CASSPRDLQETQYF	TGCGCCAGCAGCCCACGGGACTTACAAGAGACCCAGTACTTC
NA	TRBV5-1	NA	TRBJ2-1	CASSSGGREYGNEQFF	TGCGCCAGCAGCTCTGGGGGACGGGAGTACGGAAATGAGCAGTTCTTC
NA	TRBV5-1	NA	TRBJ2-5	CASSFATQTGQYF	TGCGCCAGCAGCTTCGCTACACAAACTGGCCAGTACTTC
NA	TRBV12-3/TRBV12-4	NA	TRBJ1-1	CASTTHSNTEAFF	TGTGCCAGCACCACCCACTCGAACACTGAAGCTTTCTTT
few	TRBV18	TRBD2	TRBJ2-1	CASSIGLAGGNEQFF	TGTGCCAGCTCTATAGGACTAGCGGGAGGGAATGAGCAGTTCTTC
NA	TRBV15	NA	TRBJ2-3	CATRLGILTDTQYF	TGTGCCACCCGCCTAGGGATCCTGACAGATACGCAGTATTTT
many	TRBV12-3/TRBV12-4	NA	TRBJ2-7	CASSFQGPYEQYF	TGTGCCAGCAGTTTTCAGGGCCCCTACGAGCAGTACTTC
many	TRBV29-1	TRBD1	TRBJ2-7	CSVGQGTYEQYF	TGCAGCGTGGGACAGGGCACCTACGAGCAGTACTTC
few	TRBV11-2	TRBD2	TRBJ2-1	CASTFSGGVQQFF	TGTGCCAGCACTTTTAGCGGGGGGGTTCAGCAGTTCTTC
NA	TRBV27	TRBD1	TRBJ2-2	CASRAGGNGELFF	TGTGCCAGCCGGGCAGGGGGCAACGGGGAGCTGTTTTTT
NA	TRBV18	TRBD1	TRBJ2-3	CASSPPQGTDTQYF	TGTGCCAGCTCACCCCCACAGGGGACAGATACGCAGTATTTT
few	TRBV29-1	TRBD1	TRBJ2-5	CSHGGPGGVQYF	TGCAGCCACGGAGGGCCAGGGGGCGTCCAGTACTTC
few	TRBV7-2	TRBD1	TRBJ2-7	CASSSRQGVDEQYF	TGTGCCAGCAGCTCTCGACAGGGGGTCGACGAGCAGTACTTC
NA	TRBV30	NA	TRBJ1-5	CAWSLTPGQRGYSNQPQHF	TGTGCCTGGAGTCTAACCCCCGGACAACGGGGATATAGCAATCAGCCCCAGCATTTT
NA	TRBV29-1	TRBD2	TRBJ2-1	CSVRASGSYHNEQFF	TGCAGCGTTAGGGCTAGCGGGAGTTACCACAATGAGCAGTTCTTC
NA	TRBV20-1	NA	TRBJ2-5	CSARPPWGAETQYF	TGCAGTGCTAGGCCCCCGTGGGGGGCTGAGACCCAGTACTTC
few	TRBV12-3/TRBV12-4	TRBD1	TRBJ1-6	CASRLTGGHSPLHF	TGTGCCAGCAGGTTGACAGGGGGCCATTCACCCCTCCACTTT
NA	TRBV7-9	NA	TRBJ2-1	CASSRKNEQFF	TGTGCCAGCAGCCGCAAAAATGAGCAGTTCTTC
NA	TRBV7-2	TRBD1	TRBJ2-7	CASSYHRGSYEQYF	TGTGCCAGCAGCTACCACAGGGGGTCCTACGAGCAGTACTTC
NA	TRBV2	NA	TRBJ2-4	CASSEVGVLAKNIQYF	TGTGCCAGCAGTGAGGTGGGGGTTTTGGCCAAAAACATTCAGTACTTC
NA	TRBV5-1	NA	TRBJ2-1	CASSLRGDTYNEQFF	TGCGCCAGCAGCTTGCGCGGAGATACCTACAATGAGCAGTTCTTC
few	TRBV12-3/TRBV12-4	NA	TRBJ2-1	CASSPLRVYGDEQFF	TGTGCCAGCAGTCCGCTACGGGTTTATGGGGATGAGCAGTTCTTC
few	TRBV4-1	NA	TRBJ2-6	CASSQVLVAGANVLTF	TGCGCCAGCAGCCAAGTCCTGGTCGCCGGGGCCAACGTCCTGACTTTC
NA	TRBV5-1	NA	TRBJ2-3	CASGPRGTDTQYF	TGCGCCAGCGGGCCACGGGGCACAGATACGCAGTATTTT
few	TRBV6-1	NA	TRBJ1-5	CASSSRGRGNQPQHF	TGTGCCAGCAGTAGCCGGGGACGGGGCAATCAGCCCCAGCATTTT
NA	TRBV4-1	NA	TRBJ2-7	CASSQREQASSYEQYF	TGCGCCAGCAGCCAAAGAGAACAGGCGAGCTCCTACGAGCAGTACTTC
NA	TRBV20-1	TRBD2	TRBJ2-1	CSATSPSAGYNEQFF	TGCAGTGCTACCAGCCCATCAGCGGGATACAATGAGCAGTTCTTC
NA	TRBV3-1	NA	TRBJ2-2	CASSRWTGELFF	TGTGCCAGCAGCCGCTGGACAGGGGAGCTGTTTTTT
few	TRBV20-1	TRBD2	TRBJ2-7	CSAREAGALGEQYF	TGCAGTGCTAGAGAGGCGGGAGCGCTCGGGGAGCAGTACTTC
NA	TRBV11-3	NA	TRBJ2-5	CASSLAGTDPRETQYF	TGTGCCAGCAGCTTAGCGGGGACGGACCCTAGAGAGACCCAGTACTTC
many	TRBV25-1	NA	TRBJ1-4	CASKGTVNEKLFF	TGTGCCAGCAAGGGGACGGTTAATGAAAAACTGTTTTTT
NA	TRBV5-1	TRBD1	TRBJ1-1	CASSFYGQGSEAFF	TGCGCCAGCAGCTTCTACGGACAGGGATCTGAAGCTTTCTTT
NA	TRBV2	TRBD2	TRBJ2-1	CASSVDGGAKNEQFF	TGTGCCAGCAGTGTTGACGGGGGGGCCAAGAATGAGCAGTTCTTC
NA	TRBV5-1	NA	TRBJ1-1	CASSLKALAENTEAFF	TGCGCCAGCAGCTTGAAGGCCCTAGCAGAGAACACTGAAGCTTTCTTT
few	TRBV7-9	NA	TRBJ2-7	CASSFLADQGEQYF	TGTGCCAGCAGCTTCCTAGCGGACCAGGGGGAGCAGTACTTC
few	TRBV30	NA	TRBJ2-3	CAWSKPRRRGDTQYF	TGTGCCTGGAGCAAACCCCGACGGCGAGGAGATACGCAGTATTTT
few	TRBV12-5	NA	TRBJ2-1	CASGLVRGRADEQFF	TGTGCTAGTGGTTTGGTACGGGGTCGCGCCGATGAGCAGTTCTTC
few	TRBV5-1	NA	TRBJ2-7	CASSLTGGNHEQYF	TGCGCCAGCAGCTTGACAGGAGGCAACCACGAGCAGTACTTC
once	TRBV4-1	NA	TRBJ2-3	CASSQGLDADTQYF	TGCGCCAGCAGCCAAGGCCTCGATGCAGATACGCAGTATTTT
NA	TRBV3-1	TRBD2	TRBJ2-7	CASRTSGPGEQYF	TGTGCCAGCAGGACTAGCGGGCCGGGTGAGCAGTACTTC
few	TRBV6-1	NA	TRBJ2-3	CASRDPGPGDDTQYF	TGTGCCAGCAGAGACCCGGGACCGGGGGACGATACGCAGTATTTT